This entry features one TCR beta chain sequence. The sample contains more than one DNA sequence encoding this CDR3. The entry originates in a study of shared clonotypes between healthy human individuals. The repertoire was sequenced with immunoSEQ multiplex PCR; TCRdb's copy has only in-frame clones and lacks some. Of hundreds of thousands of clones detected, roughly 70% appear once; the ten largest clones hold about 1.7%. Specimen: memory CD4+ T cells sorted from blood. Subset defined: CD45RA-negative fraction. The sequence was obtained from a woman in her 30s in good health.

CDR3 coding DNA: TGTGCCAGCAGTGAAGGGGTCTCCTACGAGCAGTACTTC. As protein: CASSEGVSYEQYF. V usage is TRBV2 and J usage is TRBJ2-7; no clear D gene. CDR3 length: 13 residues. Trimming stripped 1 base from V and 0 bases from J, with 4 bases between. Germline-derived CDR1 and CDR2 are SNHLY and FYNNEI.